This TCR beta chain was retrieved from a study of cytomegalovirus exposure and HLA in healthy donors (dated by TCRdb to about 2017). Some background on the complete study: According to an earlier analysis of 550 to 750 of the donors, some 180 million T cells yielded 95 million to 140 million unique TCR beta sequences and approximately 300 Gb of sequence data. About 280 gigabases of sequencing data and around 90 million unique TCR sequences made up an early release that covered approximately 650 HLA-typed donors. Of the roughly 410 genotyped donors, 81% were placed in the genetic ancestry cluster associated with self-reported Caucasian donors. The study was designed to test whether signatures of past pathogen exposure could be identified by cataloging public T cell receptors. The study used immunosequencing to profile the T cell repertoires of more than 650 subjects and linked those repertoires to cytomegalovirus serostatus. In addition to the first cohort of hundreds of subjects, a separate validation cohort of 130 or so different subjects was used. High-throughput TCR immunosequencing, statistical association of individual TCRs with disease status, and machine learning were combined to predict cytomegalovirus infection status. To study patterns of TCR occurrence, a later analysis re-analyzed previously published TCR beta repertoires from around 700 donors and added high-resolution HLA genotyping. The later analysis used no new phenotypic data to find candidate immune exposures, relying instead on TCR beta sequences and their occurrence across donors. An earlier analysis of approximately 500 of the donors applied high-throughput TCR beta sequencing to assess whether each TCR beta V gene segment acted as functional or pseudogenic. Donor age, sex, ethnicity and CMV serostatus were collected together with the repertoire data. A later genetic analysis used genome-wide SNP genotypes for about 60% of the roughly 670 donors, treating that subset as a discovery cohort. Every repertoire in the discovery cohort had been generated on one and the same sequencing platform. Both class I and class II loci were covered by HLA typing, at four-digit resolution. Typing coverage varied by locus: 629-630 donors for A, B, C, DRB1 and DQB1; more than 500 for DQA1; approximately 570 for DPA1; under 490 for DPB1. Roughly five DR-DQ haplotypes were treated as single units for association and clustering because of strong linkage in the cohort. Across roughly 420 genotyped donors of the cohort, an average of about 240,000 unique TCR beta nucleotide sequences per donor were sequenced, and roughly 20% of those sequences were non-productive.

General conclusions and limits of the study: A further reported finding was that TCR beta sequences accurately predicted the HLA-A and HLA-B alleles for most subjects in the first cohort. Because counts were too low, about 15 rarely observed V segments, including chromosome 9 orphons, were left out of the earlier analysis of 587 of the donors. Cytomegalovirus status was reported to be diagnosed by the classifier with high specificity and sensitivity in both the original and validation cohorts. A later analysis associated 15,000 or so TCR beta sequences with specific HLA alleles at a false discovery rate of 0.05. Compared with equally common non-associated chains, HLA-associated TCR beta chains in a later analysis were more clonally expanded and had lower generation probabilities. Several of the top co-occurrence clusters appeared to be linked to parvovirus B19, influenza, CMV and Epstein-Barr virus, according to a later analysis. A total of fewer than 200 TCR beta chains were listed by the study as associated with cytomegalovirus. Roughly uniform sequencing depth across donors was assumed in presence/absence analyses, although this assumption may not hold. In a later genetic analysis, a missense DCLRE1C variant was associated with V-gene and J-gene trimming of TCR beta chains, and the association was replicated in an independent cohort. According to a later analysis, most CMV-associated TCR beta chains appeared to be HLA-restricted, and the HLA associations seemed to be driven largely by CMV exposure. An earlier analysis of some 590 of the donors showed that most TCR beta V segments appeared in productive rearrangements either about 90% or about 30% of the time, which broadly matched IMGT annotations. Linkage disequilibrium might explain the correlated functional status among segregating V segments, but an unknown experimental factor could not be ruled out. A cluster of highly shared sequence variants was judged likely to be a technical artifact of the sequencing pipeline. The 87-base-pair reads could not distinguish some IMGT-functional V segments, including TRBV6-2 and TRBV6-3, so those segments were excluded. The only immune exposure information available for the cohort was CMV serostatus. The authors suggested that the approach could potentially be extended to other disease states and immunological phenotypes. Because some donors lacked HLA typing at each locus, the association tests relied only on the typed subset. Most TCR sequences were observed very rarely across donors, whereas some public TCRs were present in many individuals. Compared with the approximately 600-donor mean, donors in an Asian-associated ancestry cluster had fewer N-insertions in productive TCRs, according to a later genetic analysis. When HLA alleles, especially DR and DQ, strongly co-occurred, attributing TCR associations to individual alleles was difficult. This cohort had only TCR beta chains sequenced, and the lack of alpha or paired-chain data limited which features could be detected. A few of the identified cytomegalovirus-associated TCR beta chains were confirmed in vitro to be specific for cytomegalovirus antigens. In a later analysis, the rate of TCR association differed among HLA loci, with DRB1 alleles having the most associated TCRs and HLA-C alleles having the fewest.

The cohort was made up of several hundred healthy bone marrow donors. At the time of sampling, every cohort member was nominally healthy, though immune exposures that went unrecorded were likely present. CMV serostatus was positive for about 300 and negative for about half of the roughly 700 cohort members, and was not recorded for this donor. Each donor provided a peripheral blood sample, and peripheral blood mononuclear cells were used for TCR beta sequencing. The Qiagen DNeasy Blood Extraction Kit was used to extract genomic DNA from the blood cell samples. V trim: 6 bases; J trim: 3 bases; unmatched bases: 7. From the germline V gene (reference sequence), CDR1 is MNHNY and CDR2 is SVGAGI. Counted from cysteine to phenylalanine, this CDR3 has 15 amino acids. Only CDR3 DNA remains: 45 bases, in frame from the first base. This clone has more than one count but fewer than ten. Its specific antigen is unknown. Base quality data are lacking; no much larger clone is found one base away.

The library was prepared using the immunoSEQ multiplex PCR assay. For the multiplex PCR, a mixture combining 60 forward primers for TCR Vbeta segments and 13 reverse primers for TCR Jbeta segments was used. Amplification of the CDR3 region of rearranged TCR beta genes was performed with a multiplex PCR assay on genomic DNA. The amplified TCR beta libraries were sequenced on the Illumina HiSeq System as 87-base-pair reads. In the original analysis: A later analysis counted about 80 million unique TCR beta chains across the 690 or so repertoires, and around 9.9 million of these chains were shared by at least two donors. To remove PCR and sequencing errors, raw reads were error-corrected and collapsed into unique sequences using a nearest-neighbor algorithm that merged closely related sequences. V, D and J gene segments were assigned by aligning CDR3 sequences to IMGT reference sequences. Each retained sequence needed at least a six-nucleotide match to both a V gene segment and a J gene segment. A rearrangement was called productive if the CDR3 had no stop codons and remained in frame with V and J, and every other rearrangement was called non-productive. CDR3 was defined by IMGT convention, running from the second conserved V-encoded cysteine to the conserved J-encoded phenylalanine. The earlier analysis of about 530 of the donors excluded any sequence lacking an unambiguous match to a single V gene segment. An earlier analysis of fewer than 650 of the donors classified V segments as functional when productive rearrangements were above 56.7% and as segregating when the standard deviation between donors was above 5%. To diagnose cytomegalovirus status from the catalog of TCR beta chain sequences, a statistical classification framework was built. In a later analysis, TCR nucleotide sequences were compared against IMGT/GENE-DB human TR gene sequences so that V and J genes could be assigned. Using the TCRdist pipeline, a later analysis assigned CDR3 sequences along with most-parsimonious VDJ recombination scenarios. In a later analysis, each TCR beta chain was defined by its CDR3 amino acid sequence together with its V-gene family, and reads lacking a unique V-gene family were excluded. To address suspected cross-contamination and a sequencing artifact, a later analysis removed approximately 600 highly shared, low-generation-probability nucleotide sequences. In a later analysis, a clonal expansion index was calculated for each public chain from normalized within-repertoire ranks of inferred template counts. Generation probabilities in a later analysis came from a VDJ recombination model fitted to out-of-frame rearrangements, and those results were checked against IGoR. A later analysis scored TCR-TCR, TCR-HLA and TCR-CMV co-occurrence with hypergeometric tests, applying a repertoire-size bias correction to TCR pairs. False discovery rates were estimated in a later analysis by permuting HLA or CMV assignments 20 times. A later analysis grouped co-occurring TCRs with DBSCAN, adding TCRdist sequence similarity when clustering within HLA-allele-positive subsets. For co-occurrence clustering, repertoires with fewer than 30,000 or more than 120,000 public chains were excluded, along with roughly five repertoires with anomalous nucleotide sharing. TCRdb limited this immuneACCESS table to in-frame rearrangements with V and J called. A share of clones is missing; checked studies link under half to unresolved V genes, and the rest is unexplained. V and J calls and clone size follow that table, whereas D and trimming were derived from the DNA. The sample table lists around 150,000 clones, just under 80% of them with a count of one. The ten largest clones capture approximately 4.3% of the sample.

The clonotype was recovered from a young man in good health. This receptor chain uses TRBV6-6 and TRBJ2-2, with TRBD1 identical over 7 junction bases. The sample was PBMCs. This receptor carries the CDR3 CASSPRTGDTGELFF. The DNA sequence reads TGTGCCAGCAGCCCCAGGACAGGCGACACCGGGGAGCTGTTTTTT.